This entry describes one T cell receptor (beta chain). Its antigen remains unidentified. This sample is drawn from a study of cytomegalovirus exposure and HLA in healthy donors. On the study more broadly: Researchers found that about 82% of 350 to 500 genotyped donors fell within the Caucasian-associated ancestry cluster. Broader study findings: Later on, an analysis showed TCR association rates differing by HLA locus, with DRB1 the most and HLA-C the fewest. Whilst most TCR sequences proved rare, a subset of public TCRs occurred across many donors.

CDR1 and CDR2 from the germline V gene are SGHTS and YDEGEE. This CDR3 has 15 amino acids. Trimming removed 4 bases at V and 1 base at J, with 9 bases between. 13 Jbeta primers and 60 Vbeta primers were used for the PCR. TCRdb's table, derived via immunoSEQ multiplex PCR, lists solely in-frame clones and lacks some. The sample holds 110,000 to 150,000 clones, 60% to 80% seen once. The receptor comes from a woman aged 30 to 39 in good health and CMV-seronegative. Sequencing was carried out using PBMCs. The genes are TRBV5-8 and TRBJ2-6; weak D call: TRBD1 (6 bases). CDR3 DNA: TGTGCCAGCAGCCTCAGGGGATCTGGGGCCAACGTCCTGACTTTC. Its protein product is CASSLRGSGANVLTF.